The next 8 T cell receptor beta chains were all read from a single sample in a study of shared clonotypes between healthy human individuals. In the naive CD8 group, cells lacked CD45RO and were positively selected for CCR7, so terminally differentiated effector memory CD45RA+ cells were left out. Produced via immunoSEQ multiplex PCR; TCRdb's table is partial and in-frame only. The table shows around 1,900,000 clones, with 93% occurring only once. Input material: naive CD8+ T cells from PBMCs. Receptor source: a man aged 18 to 35 in good health. Some clones in this sample may be carry-over from other donors' samples.

Comment on this clone: Within the sample, other DNA sequences also encode this same CDR3. The chain carries TRBV11-1 and TRBJ2-5; D is uncertain. The CDR3 totals 11 residues. Between the trimmed V and J ends, which lost 4 bases and 2 bases, there was a span of 2 bases. CDR1 and CDR2 from the germline V gene are SGHAT and FQDESV (reference sequence). The CDR3 protein is CASSSQETQYF. The CDR3 DNA follows: TGTGCCAGCAGCTCTCAAGAGACCCAGTACTTC. The variable domain in full, completed from reference TRBV11-1 and TRBJ2-5, reads EAEVAQSPRYKITEKSQAVAFWCDPISGHATLYWYRQILGQGPELLVQFQDESVVDDSQLPKDRFSAERLKGVDSTLKIQPAELGDSAMYLCASSSQETQYFGPGTRLLVL.

This clone was seen more than once but under ten times. This rearrangement joins TRBV5-6 to TRBJ2-4; tentatively, D is TRBD1 or TRBD2 (6 bases each). With 4 bases removed from V and 7 bases from J, the gap between germline ends came to 12 bases. Per germline, CDR1 SGHDT and CDR2 YYEEEE. The CDR3 sequence is 13 residues long. CDR3 bases: TGTGCCAGCAGCAAAGGGGGGAGGAACATTCAGTACTTC. This gives the protein CASSKGGRNIQYF.

The chain recombines TRBV15 with TRBJ2-1; D is uncertain. The V and J ends lost 7 bases and 7 bases respectively, with 17 bases between them. The CDR3 runs to 14 residues. CDR1 is LNHNV, CDR2 YYDKDF, per germline (reference sequence). The CDR3 DNA sequence: TGTGCCACCAACTATGGCTTTGGTCGAAATGAGCAGTTCTTC. This sequence encodes CATNYGFGRNEQFF.

The J gene is TRBJ2-7, the V gene TRBV4-3, with 8 nucleotides matching TRBD2. This CDR3 is 16 amino acids long. V shed 4 bases and J 4 bases; nucleotides not matched to a gene: 12. CDR1 and CDR2 from the germline V gene are LGHNA and YSLEER. The CDR3 protein is CASSPGGTGAGYEQYF. In DNA, the CDR3 is TGCGCCAGCAGCCCGGGGGGGACCGGGGCTGGGTACGAGCAGTACTTC.

This chain connects TRBV5-1 to TRBJ2-3; no reliable D call. CDR3 length: 16 amino acids. The V end was cut by 0 bases, the J end by 2 bases, with 13 bases between. Per the germline V gene, CDR1 is SGHRS and CDR2 is YFSETQ. CDR3 sequence (DNA): TGCGCCAGCAGCTTGGGATGGGCCGGTTCCACAGATACGCAGTATTTT. It translates to CASSLGWAGSTDTQYF. The full variable domain, completed using reference TRBV5-1 and TRBJ2-3, is KAGVTQTPRYLIKTRGQQVTLSCSPISGHRSVSWYQQTPGQGLQFLFEYFSETQRNKGNFPGRFSGRQFSNSRSEMNVSTLELGDSALYLCASSLGWAGSTDTQYFGPGTRLTVL.

The rearrangement joins TRBV6-1 to TRBJ2-3; D remains unclear. This CDR3 has 13 residues. V was shortened by 8 bases and J by 4 bases, with 13 bases between the two germline ends. Germline CDR1 MNHNS, CDR2 SASEGT. CDR3 bases: TGTGCCAGCCACAGAGCTGTTGCAGATACGCAGTATTTT. The encoded protein is CASHRAVADTQYF.

The chain combines TRBV18 with TRBJ2-2; D is possibly TRBD2 (7 bases). V dropped 1 base and J dropped 6 bases, with 18 bases sitting between them. This CDR3 has 17 residues. The germline CDR1 and CDR2 sequences are KGHSH and LQKENI. The CDR3, as DNA: TGTGCCAGCTCACCACAGGACCGGGGGGCGCTCCCCGGGGAGCTGTTTTTT. This codes for CASSPQDRGALPGELFF. Based on the CDR3 plus reference TRBV18 and TRBJ2-2, the full variable domain is NAGVMQNPRHLVRRRGQEARLRCSPMKGHSHVYWYRQLPEEGLKFMVYLQKENIIDESGMPKERFSAEFPKEGPSILRIQQVVRGDSAAYFCASSPQDRGALPGELFFGEGSRLTVL.

Only one count was recorded for this clone. V and J are TRBV11-1 and TRBJ2-1, with D possibly matching TRBD2 (5 bases). Trimming removed 2 bases from V and 2 bases from J, with 13 bases in between. CDR3 length: 16 residues. The germline CDR1 and CDR2 sequences are SGHAT and FQDESV (reference sequence). The CDR3, as DNA: TGTGCCAGCAGCTTAAGTCGCAGACTAACCTACAATGAGCAGTTCTTC. It codes for CASSLSRRLTYNEQFF.